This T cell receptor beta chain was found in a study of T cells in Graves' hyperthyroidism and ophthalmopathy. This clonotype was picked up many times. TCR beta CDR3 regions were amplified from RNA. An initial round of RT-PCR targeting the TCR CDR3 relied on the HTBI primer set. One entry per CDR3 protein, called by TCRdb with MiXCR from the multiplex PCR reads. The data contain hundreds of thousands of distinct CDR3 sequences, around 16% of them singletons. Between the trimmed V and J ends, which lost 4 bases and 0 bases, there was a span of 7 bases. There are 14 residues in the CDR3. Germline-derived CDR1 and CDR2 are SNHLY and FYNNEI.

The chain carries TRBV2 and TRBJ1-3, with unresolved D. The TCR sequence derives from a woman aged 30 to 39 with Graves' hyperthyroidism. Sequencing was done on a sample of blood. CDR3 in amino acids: CASSAQVSGNTIYF. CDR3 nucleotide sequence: TGTGCCAGCAGTGCCCAGGTCTCTGGAAACACCATATATTTT.